The 22 T cell receptor beta chains listed next were all sequenced from one sample in a study of breast tumors, draining lymph nodes, adjacent tissues (dated by TCRdb to about 2016). The library came from multiplex PCR. Sequencer: Illumina HiSeq 2000. TCRdb reworked the public reads: Q25 trimming with fastp, MiXCR clone assembly, productive beta chains retained. Each entry merges the rows of one CDR3 protein and shows their most common DNA and genes. The sample yields about 170,000 distinct CDR3 sequences; around 35% were counted once. The leading ten clones occupy roughly 3.8% of the sample. Lymph node samples were obtained from the axillary draining lymph nodes of breast cancer patients. Source material: axillary lymph node tissue. The receptor source for this set is a female donor with breast cancer. Some clones in this sample may be carry-over from other donors' samples.

At least ten counts were recorded for this clonotype. The chain has TRBV28 and TRBJ2-6; D is undetermined. CDR3 length: 14 residues. V gave up 5 bases and J gave up 4 bases, with 9 bases separating them. Per the germline V gene, CDR1 is MDHEN and CDR2 is SYDVKM. Here the CDR3 DNA reads TGTGCCAGCAGTATCAACTGGGGGGCCAACGTCCTGACTTTC. Protein product: CASSINWGANVLTF.

This clonotype was detected many times. CDR3 residues: CASSRLPGLTHTDTQYF. CDR3 bases: TGTGCCAGCAGCCGGCTTCCGGGACTAACCCACACAGATACGCAGTATTTT. This chain joins TRBV7-9 and TRBJ2-3; 7 nucleotides line up with TRBD2. CDR1 SEHNR and CDR2 FQNEAQ come from the germline V gene (reference sequence). The CDR3 loop spans 17 amino acids. The ends lost 5 bases at V and 2 bases at J; junction bases unmatched: 13.

This clonotype showed up many times. The rearrangement uses TRBV20-1 and TRBJ1-6, with D possibly TRBD1 on 5 matching bases. This CDR3 contains 15 residues. CDR1 and CDR2 from the germline V gene are DFQATT and SNEGSKA (reference sequence). V lost 1 base and J lost 5, with 12 bases in between. The CDR3 sequence is CSARGQGRDNSPLHF. The DNA of the CDR3 is TGCAGTGCTAGAGGGCAGGGCCGAGATAATTCACCCCTCCACTTT.

This clonotype was seen repeatedly, ten times or more. This rearrangement joins TRBV6-5 to TRBJ2-3; 11 bases agree with TRBD1. The V gene end was trimmed by 0 bases and the J gene end by 3 bases; junction bases not matched to a gene: 5. CDR1 and CDR2 (germline): MNHEY, SVGAGI. This CDR3 is 17 amino acids long. DNA for the CDR3: TGTGCCAGCAGTTACTCCAGGACAGGGGGCCTGACAGATACGCAGTATTTT. Protein sequence: CASSYSRTGGLTDTQYF.

The chain couples TRBV5-1 to TRBJ2-7; TRBD2 matches at 13 bases. Germline V CDR1 and CDR2: SGHRS, YFSETQ. Trimming removed 3 bases from V and 3 bases from J; junction bases left unmatched: 6. The CDR3 is 16 residues long. Here the CDR3 DNA reads TGCGCCAGCAGCTGGATGGGACTAGCGGGGAGCTACGAGCAGTACTTC. It yields the protein CASSWMGLAGSYEQYF.

With regard to this clonotype: The CDR3 ends on some other residue instead of the conserved phenylalanine or tryptophan, so this is likely a read error. The DNA is left out, because the CDR3 cannot be placed on it with certainty; the CDR3 is given as TCRdb lists it. CDR3: CASSFGGITYERYL. The chain has TRBV7-2 and TRBJ2-7. Germline V gene data show CDR1 as SGHTA and CDR2 as FQGNSA. Termini included, the CDR3 measures 14 amino acids.

This clonotype was seen ten or more times. The chain combines TRBV4-3 with TRBJ2-3; TRBD2 matches at 14 bases. V lost 4 bases, J lost 4 bases, and 10 bases stayed unmatched. Germline lookup yields CDR1 LGHNA and CDR2 YSLEER. This CDR3 is built from 18 residues. The CDR3 DNA is TGCGCCAGCAGCCCAGGGACTAGCGGGGGCGGGGAGCCAGATACGCAGTATTTT. Protein sequence: CASSPGTSGGGEPDTQYF.

Ten or more counts support this clonotype. The CDR3 reads CAWSRDPYNEQFF. The DNA for the CDR3 is TGTGCCTGGAGCCGGGACCCCTACAATGAGCAGTTCTTC. This chain uses TRBV30 with TRBJ2-1, with D possibly called TRBD1 or TRBD2 (5 bases each). Germline V CDR1 and CDR2: GTSNPN, SVGIG (reference sequence). The CDR3 spans 13 residues. With 3 bases removed from V and 2 bases from J, the gap between germline ends came to 8 bases.

This clonotype was found once. The CDR3 DNA sequence: TGTGCCACCAGTAGAACTAGCGGGACTGAGCAGTTCTTC. Its translation is CATSRTSGTEQFF. The chain joins TRBV15 to TRBJ2-1; 10 bases are a match to TRBD2. Germline lookup yields CDR1 LNHNV and CDR2 YYDKDF (reference sequence). Trimming cost V 6 bases and J 9 bases; bases outside gene matches: 5. The CDR3 runs 13 residues.

This clonotype was counted many times. The chain has TRBV7-8 and TRBJ2-5; TRBD1 agrees at 8 bases. Germline CDR1 SGHVS, CDR2 FQNEAQ. The CDR3 sequence is 15 residues long. With V trimmed by 5 bases and J by 1 base, 6 bases remained unmatched. The CDR3 sequence is CASSIGTGRQETQYF. As DNA, the CDR3 is TGTGCCAGCAGCATCGGGACAGGCCGCCAAGAGACCCAGTACTTC.

This clonotype was picked up many times. The V gene is TRBV20-1, the J gene TRBJ1-5, with D uncertain. Trimming left V 1 base short and J 4 bases short, with 17 bases between. This CDR3 contains 16 residues. CDR1 and CDR2 from the germline V gene are DFQATT and SNEGSKA (reference sequence). CDR3 loop: CSARVAGSPGNQPQHF. Written as DNA, the CDR3 is TGCAGTGCTAGAGTCGCGGGGAGCCCTGGTAATCAGCCCCAGCATTTT.

In its sample, this clonotype was seen many times. J is TRBJ2-7 and V is TRBV5-6, with 7 bases matching TRBD1. The germline gives CDR1 SGHDT, CDR2 YYEEEE. The CDR3 is made up of 14 amino acids. Losses at the gene ends were 5 bases for V and 3 bases for J; bases not matched to a gene: 8. CDR3 nucleotide sequence: TGTGCCAGCAGTACCGGGACAGCCTACTACGAGCAGTACTTC. Amino acids: CASSTGTAYYEQYF.

The V gene is TRBV20-1, the J gene TRBJ2-3; 13 bases fit TRBD2. V shed 0 bases, J shed 5 bases, and the junction held 5 bases outside the gene matches. CDR3 length: 16 amino acids. The germline V gene has CDR1 DFQATT and CDR2 SNEGSKA (reference sequence). The CDR3 sequence is CSARDWTSGSRDTQYF. The CDR3 bases are TGCAGTGCTAGAGATTGGACTAGCGGGAGTAGAGATACGCAGTATTTT.

As regards this clonotype: It may be a read error: a sequence one base away is much more abundant. The V and J genes are TRBV28 and TRBJ1-6; 9 bases match TRBD1. This CDR3 has 16 amino acids. The germline CDR1 and CDR2 sequences are MDHEN and SYDVKM. The CDR3 nucleotides are TGTGCCAGCACCACAGGGGGCGGTTCCTATAATTCACCCCCCCACTTT. Its translation is CASTTGGGSYNSPPHF.

This clonotype has at least ten counts. This sequence joins TRBV5-1 and TRBJ2-2, with D possibly being TRBD2 (6 bases). V was shortened by 4 bases and J by 5 bases, with 18 bases between the two germline ends. Germline values: CDR1 SGHRS, CDR2 YFSETQ. This CDR3 is built from 16 residues. This CDR3 is CASSPDSLGGTGELFF. CDR3 DNA: TGCGCCAGCAGCCCAGACAGCCTAGGAGGGACCGGGGAGCTGTTTTTT.

In the case of this clonotype: This could be a read error, since a much larger clone is one nucleotide away. The rearrangement joins TRBV19 to TRBJ2-1; the D gene could be TRBD1 or TRBD2 (6 bases each). Germline-derived CDR1 and CDR2 are LNHDA and SQIVND (reference sequence). The CDR3 has 18 amino acids. CDR3 DNA sequence: TGTGCCAGTAGTATACATTCCCTGGGGGGCCCGTTGTGGAATGAGCCGTTCTTC. It specifies CASSIHSLGGPLWNEPFF. Complete variable domain (other parts from reference TRBV19 and TRBJ2-1): DGGITQSPKYLFRKEGQNVTLSCEQNLNHDAMYWYRQDPGQGLRLIYYSQIVNDFQKGDIAEGYSVSREKKESFPLTVTSAQKNPTAFYLCASSIHSLGGPLWNEPFFGPGTRLTVL.

This clonotype was observed at least ten times. The genes are TRBV9 and TRBJ2-2; no reliable D call. Germline CDR1 and CDR2: SGDLS and YYNGEE. The V end lost 4 bases, the J end lost 0 bases, and 16 bases lay between the germline ends. The CDR3 loop spans 17 amino acids. CDR3 nucleotide sequence: TGTGCCAGCAGCCCCCCCGGGCAGCGTTCGAACACCGGGGAGCTGTTTTTT. The encoded protein is CASSPPGQRSNTGELFF.

In its sample, this clonotype was seen many times. This CDR3 fails to terminate in the conserved phenylalanine or tryptophan, so it likely reflects a read error. The limits of the CDR3 on the DNA are not certain, so only TCRdb's listed CDR3 is given. The chain recombines TRBV7-9 with TRBJ1-2. Per germline, CDR1 SEHNR and CDR2 FQNEAQ (reference sequence). The CDR3 comprises 10 residues, both ends counted. CDR3 sequence reads: CASSLVQVPV.

This clonotype was seen more than once but under ten times. The chain has TRBV28 and TRBJ2-7; TRBD2 matches 14 bases. Per the germline V gene, CDR1 is MDHEN and CDR2 is SYDVKM. The CDR3 totals 15 residues. V lost 9 bases, J lost 0 bases, and 4 bases stayed unmatched. Here the CDR3 reads CASGLAGGSSYEQYF. The CDR3 region has the DNA TGTGCCAGTGGACTAGCGGGAGGAAGCTCCTACGAGCAGTACTTC. Variable domain in full (rest from reference TRBV28 and TRBJ2-7): DVKVTQSSRYLVKRTGEKVFLECVQDMDHENMFWYRQDPGLGLRLIYFSYDVKMKEKGDIPEGYSVSREKKERFSLILESASTNQTSMYLCASGLAGGSSYEQYFGPGTRLTVT.

This clonotype has just a few counts. The chain combines TRBV29-1 with TRBJ2-3; TRBD2 might be the D (5 bases). The V gene's germline CDR1 is SQVTM and CDR2 ANQGSEA. CDR3 size: 16 residues. Trimming removed 0 bases from V and 0 bases from J, with 13 bases in between. The CDR3 is CSVEDLGRRSTDTQYF. CDR3 in DNA: TGCAGCGTTGAAGATCTGGGGAGAAGAAGCACAGATACGCAGTATTTT.

About this clonotype itself: At one end the junction does not follow the germline gene, possibly because of a read error. The chain joins TRBV15 to TRBJ2-1, with a weak D call TRBD2 (6 bases). CDR1 LNHNV and CDR2 YYDKDF come from the germline V gene (reference sequence). The CDR3 contains 14 residues. The CDR3 protein is CAIQVSGVYNEQFF. The CDR3 region has the DNA TGCGCCATCCAGGTGTCGGGAGTATACAATGAGCAGTTCTTC.

The chain is built from TRBV18 and TRBJ1-1; D is possibly TRBD1 (5 bases). The length of the CDR3 is 17 residues. The germline gives CDR1 KGHSH, CDR2 LQKENI. Trimming left V 1 base short and J 3 bases short, with 18 bases between. CDR3 loop: CASSPRDLGKGDTEAFF. In DNA form, the CDR3 reads TGTGCCAGCTCACCACGGGACTTGGGAAAGGGTGACACTGAAGCTTTCTTT.